These T cell receptor beta chains were read from a single sample in a study of cytomegalovirus exposure and HLA in healthy donors. Generated by immunoSEQ multiplex PCR, the TCRdb table keeps only in-frame clones and is missing some. The sample lists some 150,000 clones, 80% seen once, with roughly 13% in the top ten. The sample consisted of PBMCs. The source of these receptors is a man aged 30 to 45 in good health and CMV-seropositive. The CDR3 runs from the conserved cysteine through the conserved F or W. The D gene is left open where the match is weak. Size is omitted from some rows. Given values are once, few, many or a class for expanded clones.

TRBD2,TRBV28,TRBJ2-1,-,TGTGCCAGCAGTTTAGTTACTAGCGGACTCAATGAGCAGTTCTTC,CASSLVTSGLNEQFF
TRBD1,TRBV5-1,TRBJ1-2,-,TGCGCCAGCTCTCCGGGACAGGGGGCGAGGGGCTACACCTTC,CASSPGQGARGYTF
-,TRBV7-2,TRBJ1-1,-,TGTGCCAGCAGCTTAGAGGCGGGTATGGACACTGAAGCTTTCTTT,CASSLEAGMDTEAFF
-,TRBV5-5,TRBJ2-7,-,TGTGCCAGCAGCTTGCGGGACATGTCTTCCTACGAGCAGTACTTC,CASSLRDMSSYEQYF
TRBD2,TRBV7-2,TRBJ2-6,-,TGTGCCAGCAGCCGGACTAGCAGCTCTGGGGCCAACGTCCTGACTTTC,CASSRTSSSGANVLTF
-,TRBV9,TRBJ1-1,-,TGTGCCAGCAGCGCTCGATTCGGGGTTACTGAAGCTTTCTTT,CASSARFGVTEAFF
TRBD2,TRBV6-6,TRBJ2-7,once,TGTGCCAGCACCCACGGGAAAGGGAGGGTCTCCTACGAGCAGTACTTC,CASTHGKGRVSYEQYF
-,TRBV19,TRBJ2-1,-,TGTGCCAGTAGGGCCTTCGGGTCTCGCAATGAGCAGTTCTTC,CASRAFGSRNEQFF
-,TRBV19,TRBJ2-6,-,TGTGCCAGTACAGGATATTCTGGGGCCAACGTCCTGACTTTC,CASTGYSGANVLTF
-,TRBV7-9,TRBJ1-3,-,TGTGCCAGCAGCTCGCAGGGTATCAGAAACACCATATATTTT,CASSSQGIRNTIYF
TRBD2,TRBV6-5,TRBJ2-7,once,TGTGCCACCTCCAACGGGGGGAAGCAGTACTTC,CATSNGGKQYF
-,TRBV4-1,TRBJ1-1,-,TGCGCCAGCAGCCAGAGGCCTACGAACACTGAAGCTTTCTTT,CASSQRPTNTEAFF
-,TRBV7-2,TRBJ2-7,-,TGTGCCAGCAGCTTAAGTTGGGACACCACCTACGAGCAGTACTTC,CASSLSWDTTYEQYF
TRBD2,TRBV5-4,TRBJ2-3,-,TGTGCCAGCAAGAGAGCGGGAGGAATGACAGATACGCAGTATTTT,CASKRAGGMTDTQYF
-,TRBV29-1,TRBJ2-7,-,TGCAGCGCCTGCCGTGGGCAGAACTACGAGCAGTACTTC,CSACRGQNYEQYF
-,TRBV6-1,TRBJ2-3,-,TGTGCCAGCAGTTTCGACACTAGCACAGATACGCAGTATTTT,CASSFDTSTDTQYF
-,TRBV4-2,TRBJ2-2,few,TGTGCCAGCAGTTTCGGAGGGGGGGACACCGGGGAGCTGTTTTTT,CASSFGGGDTGELFF
-,TRBV6-1,TRBJ2-7,few,TGTGCCAGCAGTGAAGTGGCGGGACAGCCCTACGAGCAGTACTTC,CASSEVAGQPYEQYF
TRBD2,TRBV6-6,TRBJ2-7,-,TGTGCCAGCAGTTACTCCGGGACTAGCGACGAGCAGTACTTC,CASSYSGTSDEQYF
TRBD2,TRBV28,TRBJ2-1,-,TGTGCCAGCAGTTCCCCCGGGAGGGGCCACAATGAGCAGTTCTTC,CASSSPGRGHNEQFF
TRBD1,TRBV19,TRBJ2-6,-,TGTGCAACCCGAACACCCTGGAAGCAGGGGGCAACATCTGGGGCCAACGTCCTGACTTTC,CATRTPWKQGATSGANVLTF
-,TRBV5-4,TRBJ2-1,-,TGTGCCAGCAGCTTGGAAGGAGTTTACGGTGAGCAGTTCTTC,CASSLEGVYGEQFF
TRBD1,TRBV6-5,TRBJ1-2,-,TGTGCCAGCAGTTACCTTAGGACAGGGGGCGGCTATGGCTACACCTTC,CASSYLRTGGGYGYTF